This T cell receptor (beta chain) stems from a study of OX40 agonist ivuxolimab in advanced cancers. CDR3 size: 14 residues. Deletions cut 6 bases from V and 3 bases from J, with 15 bases between. CDR1 is MNHNS, CDR2 SASEGT, per germline. TCRdb's copy holds only in-frame clones and misses some; the assay was immunoSEQ multiplex PCR. The sample consists of around 60,000 clones, about 88% of them appearing once. The clonotype was recovered from an adult with an advanced solid tumor such as melanoma, head and neck, liver or kidney cancer. Specimen: CD4+ or CD8+ T cells sorted from blood, collected in a trial of the OX40 agonist ivuxolimab. The V and J genes are TRBV6-1 and TRBJ2-7; either TRBD1 or TRBD2 may fit D (5 bases each). The CDR3 reads CASSETGGDYEQYF. DNA of the CDR3: TGTGCCAGCAGCGAGACTGGGGGAGACTACGAGCAGTACTTC.